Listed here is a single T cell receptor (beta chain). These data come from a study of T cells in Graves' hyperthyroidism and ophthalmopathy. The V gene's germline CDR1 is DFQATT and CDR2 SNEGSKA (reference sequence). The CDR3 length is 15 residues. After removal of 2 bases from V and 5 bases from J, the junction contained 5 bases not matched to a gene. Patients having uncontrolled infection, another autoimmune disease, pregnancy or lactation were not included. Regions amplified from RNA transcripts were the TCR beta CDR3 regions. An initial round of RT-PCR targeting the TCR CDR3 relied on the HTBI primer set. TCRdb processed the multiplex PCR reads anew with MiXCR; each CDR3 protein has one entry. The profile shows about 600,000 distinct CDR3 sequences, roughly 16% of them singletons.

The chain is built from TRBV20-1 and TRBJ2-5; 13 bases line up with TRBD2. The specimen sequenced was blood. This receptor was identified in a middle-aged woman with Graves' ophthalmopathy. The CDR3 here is CSARPLAGGVETQYF. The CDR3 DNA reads TGCAGTGCTAGACCACTAGCGGGAGGGGTGGAGACCCAGTACTTC.